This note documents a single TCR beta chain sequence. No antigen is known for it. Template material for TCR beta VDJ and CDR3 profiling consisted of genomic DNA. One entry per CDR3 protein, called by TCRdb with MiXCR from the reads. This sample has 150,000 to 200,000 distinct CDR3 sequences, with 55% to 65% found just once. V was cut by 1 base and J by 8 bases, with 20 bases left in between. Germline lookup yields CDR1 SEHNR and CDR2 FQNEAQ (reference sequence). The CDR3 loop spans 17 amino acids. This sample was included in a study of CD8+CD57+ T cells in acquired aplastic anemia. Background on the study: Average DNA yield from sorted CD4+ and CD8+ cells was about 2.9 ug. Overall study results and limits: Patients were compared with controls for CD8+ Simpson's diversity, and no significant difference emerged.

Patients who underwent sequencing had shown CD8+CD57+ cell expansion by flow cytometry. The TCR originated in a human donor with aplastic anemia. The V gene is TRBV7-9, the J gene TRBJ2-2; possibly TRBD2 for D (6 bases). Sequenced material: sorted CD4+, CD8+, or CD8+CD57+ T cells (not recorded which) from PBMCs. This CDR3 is CASSLVGGARSSGELFF. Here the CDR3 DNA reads TGTGCCAGCAGCTTAGTTGGCGGGGCGCGGTCGTCAGGGGAGCTGTTTTTT.